This TCR beta chain was sequenced during a study of blood T cell repertoires in COVID-19 (TCRdb year 2020). Describing the broader study: Samples from collaborators originated in the United States, Italy and Spain and spanned both the acute and convalescent phases of COVID-19. The prospective study material was composed of cDNA or gDNA derived from T cells, B-cell-depleted T cells, or PBMCs. Subjects who had been exposed to COVID-19, were actively infected with it, or had recovered from it provided the deeply sampled blood TCRbeta repertoires that made up the dataset. The repertoires were released in a freely available public database intended as a resource for research on the immune response to SARS-CoV-2. The samples were drawn from two sources: the first 160 participants of the ongoing ImmuneRACE study, and 1,000 to 1,500 subjects contributed by 6 global collaborators. The sample metadata nearly always contained a de-identified subject ID, COVID-19 status, age in years and sex. HLA class I and class II types, where available, came from metadata supplied by the sample provider rather than from assay-based typing. Study-level results and caveats: How much clinical and demographic metadata was included differed by source and by participant, and the metadata was provided uncurated.

TCRbeta CDR3 regions were amplified from genomic DNA using the immunoSEQ Assay, a bias-controlled multiplex PCR. From the authors' description of their analysis: The number of nucleated cells in each sample was estimated from the amplification of reference gene primers within the assay. To quantify the absolute abundance of each unique TCRbeta CDR3 rearrangement, sequence reads were collapsed and filtered. For each sample, productive Simpson clonality was calculated by taking the square root of Simpson's diversity index across productive rearrangements. This is the immuneACCESS table as TCRdb keeps it, with only in-frame sequences that have V and J called. A part of the clones is gone; compared with another copy, unresolved V genes explain less than half, and the rest is unexplained. V and J calls and clone size follow that table, whereas D and trimming were derived from the DNA. A total of about 130,000 clones appear in this sample, roughly 80% of them only once. The top ten hold about 9.2% of the sample.

In the prospective study, participants were 18 to 89 years old, resided in fewer than 25 geographic areas of the United States, and were enrolled through a virtual design. Cohort assignment in the prospective study relied on participant-reported clinical history from a screening survey and a study questionnaire. Recovered participants in ImmuneRACE Cohort 3 were defined by two consecutive negative NP/OP PCR tests, clearance by a healthcare professional, or resolution of symptoms. Each participant in the prospective study had whole blood, serum and a nasopharyngeal or oropharyngeal swab collected by mobile phlebotomists. Prospective study participants could optionally give additional blood draws and questionnaires over an approximately 2-month period. Before DNA extraction, prospective study blood samples were shipped either frozen or at room temperature. CDR1 and CDR2 are read off the germline V gene as SGHRS and YFSETQ. Ends trimmed: V by 4 bases, J by 4 bases; bases unmatched to a gene: 5. From the cysteine through the phenylalanine, the CDR3 covers 14 amino acids. Only the CDR3 DNA stays, 42 bases, in frame from base 1.

Notes on this clone: No cognate antigen has been identified for it. No base qualities exist here, and no much larger clone lies one base off it. Other DNA sequences in this specimen translate into the identical CDR3.

The chain uses TRBV5-1 and TRBJ2-1; 7 of the junction bases match TRBD1. This clonotype originated in a man aged 50 to 60 who had recovered from COVID-19. The sequenced sample consisted of PBMCs or T cells enriched from blood (not recorded which). The DNA is as follows: TGCGCCAGCAGCCTTGGACAGGATTACAATGAGCAGTTCTTC. Translated, this gives CASSLGQDYNEQFF. The CDR3 plus the reference TRBV5-1 and TRBJ2-1 genes for the other parts give the full variable domain: KAGVTQTPRYLIKTRGQQVTLSCSPISGHRSVSWYQQTPGQGLQFLFEYFSETQRNKGNFPGRFSGRQFSNSRSEMNVSTLELGDSALYLCASSLGQDYNEQFFGPGTRLTVL.